This is a list of T cell receptor beta chains from one sample in a study of T cell clones after liver transplantation. Assay: immunoSEQ multiplex PCR; the TCRdb copy retains only in-frame clones and omits some. The sample has 40,000 to 55,000 clones; 55% to 85% are singletons. Here the sequenced sample was CD4+ T cells from blood, taken 52 to 60 months after liver transplant. Receptors originate from a human patient who received a liver transplant. The T cells may come from the graft donor. Both conserved end residues are part of each CDR3. A D gene is named only where the DNA matches it firmly. Clone size is given for some rows only: seen once, a few or many times, or a class if the clone is expanded.

v_gene	abundance	d_gene	j_gene	CDR3nt	CDR3aa
TRBV2	.	TRBD1	TRBJ1-1	TGTGCCAGCAGGGGTGGACAGGGTTACACTGAAGCTTTCTTT	CASRGGQGYTEAFF
TRBV28	.	TRBD1	TRBJ2-3	TGTGCCAGCAGTTTAGTGCAGGGGGCGAGCACAGATACGCAGTATTTT	CASSLVQGASTDTQYF
TRBV6-1	.	TRBD2	TRBJ2-1	TGTGCCAGCGGGACTAGCGGGGGGAATGAGCAGTTCTTC	CASGTSGGNEQFF
TRBV2	.	TRBD1	TRBJ1-4	TGTGCCAGCAGCCCGCGGGGGGACAGATCTAATGAAAAACTGTTTTTT	CASSPRGDRSNEKLFF
TRBV11-2	.	.	TRBJ1-2	TGTGCCAGCAGCTTAGGCAGTAACTATGGCTACACCTTC	CASSLGSNYGYTF
TRBV19	.	.	TRBJ2-2	TGTGCCAGTAGGAGGATCTCGAACACCGGGGAGCTGTTTTTT	CASRRISNTGELFF
TRBV2	.	TRBD1	TRBJ1-5	TGTGCCAGCACACCGGGACAGGGGCTGCGTGGCAATCAGCCCCAGCATTTT	CASTPGQGLRGNQPQHF
TRBV28	.	TRBD1	TRBJ1-2	TGTGCCAGCAGTCCCTGGGACAGACCTTACTATGGCTACACCTTC	CASSPWDRPYYGYTF
TRBV5-6	.	.	TRBJ2-2	TGTGCCAGCAGCTCGGTGATGTCGGGGATTAACACCGGGGAGCTGTTTTTT	CASSSVMSGINTGELFF
TRBV21-1	few	.	TRBJ1-4	TGTGCCACCGAGTCCAGGGGGACGGCAACTAATGAAAAACTGTTTTTT	CATESRGTATNEKLFF
TRBV19	.	.	TRBJ2-2	TGTGCCAGTAGTATTCTTCACACCGGGGAGCTGTTTTTT	CASSILHTGELFF
TRBV5-6	few	TRBD1	TRBJ1-2	TGTGCCAGCAGCCCAGGACAGGCTAGCTACACCTTC	CASSPGQASYTF
TRBV4-2	.	TRBD2	TRBJ2-3	TGTGCCAGCAGCCAAGAGGGACTAGCGCCAGATACGCAGTATTTT	CASSQEGLAPDTQYF
TRBV11-2	.	TRBD1	TRBJ2-3	TGTGCCAGCAGCTTAGACAGGGGGCCCACAGATACGCAGTATTTT	CASSLDRGPTDTQYF
TRBV5-6	.	TRBD1	TRBJ2-3	TGTGCCAGCAGGTGGGACAGGGGTCCAGATACGCAGTATTTT	CASRWDRGPDTQYF
TRBV2	.	TRBD1	TRBJ1-2	TGTGCCAGCAGAAGGCAGGGGGCGAAGAAGGGCTACACCTTC	CASRRQGAKKGYTF
TRBV2	.	.	TRBJ2-4	TGTGCCAGCCGCGGGTTTGCCAAAAACATTCAGTACTTC	CASRGFAKNIQYF
TRBV4-2	.	.	TRBJ1-3	TGTGCCAGCAGCCTTGCGACCGGACAGATCTCTGGAAACACCATATATTTT	CASSLATGQISGNTIYF
TRBV7-2	.	TRBD1	TRBJ1-2	TGTGCCAGCAGCTTGGAATGGAACAGGGGGGCCGATGGCTACACCTTC	CASSLEWNRGADGYTF
TRBV6-1	.	.	TRBJ2-7	TGTGCCAGCAGTCAGGTTAACAAGGGGGACGCCGAGCAGTACTTC	CASSQVNKGDAEQYF
TRBV6-5	.	.	TRBJ2-7	TGTGCCAGCACCCTGTTAAACGAGCAGTACTTC	CASTLLNEQYF
TRBV18	.	TRBD2	TRBJ2-7	TGTGCCAGCTCCCCTAGCGGGGGCACCTACGAGCAGTACTTC	CASSPSGGTYEQYF
TRBV30	.	.	TRBJ2-2	TGTGCCTGGAGTAGGGCCCCTACGAGGACCGGGGAGCTGTTTTTT	CAWSRAPTRTGELFF
TRBV10-3	.	.	TRBJ2-7	TGTGCCATCAGTGACCTCAGCAACTACGAGCAGTACTTC	CAISDLSNYEQYF
TRBV29-1	.	.	TRBJ2-7	TGCAGCGTTGGGAGACCTGAGGGGGAGCAGTACTTC	CSVGRPEGEQYF
TRBV27	once	TRBD1	TRBJ1-1	TGTGCCAGCAGTTCACGCACAGGGGGCTGGGGGAACACTGAAGCTTTCTTT	CASSSRTGGWGNTEAFF
TRBV18	.	TRBD2	TRBJ2-5	TGTGCCAGCTCACCTGGTGCTAGCGGGGAGACCCAGTACTTC	CASSPGASGETQYF
TRBV11-2	.	.	TRBJ1-1	TGTGCCAGCAGCTCCGGCGGGGGCTGGTGGTACACTGAAGCTTTCTTT	CASSSGGGWWYTEAFF
TRBV11-2	.	.	TRBJ2-7	TGTGCCAGCAGCTTAGCTGGGGTGGGCTACGAGCAGTACTTC	CASSLAGVGYEQYF
TRBV6-6	few	.	TRBJ1-4	TGTGCCAGCAGGATGAACCGTCGGGAAAATGAAAAACTGTTTTTT	CASRMNRRENEKLFF
TRBV7-6	.	TRBD2	TRBJ2-1	TGTGCCAGCAGCTCCGCCCTAGCGGGGGCCTACAATGAGCAGTTCTTC	CASSSALAGAYNEQFF
TRBV27	.	TRBD1	TRBJ2-7	TGTGCCAGCAGTTTGGGACAGTCCTACGAGCAGTACTTC	CASSLGQSYEQYF
TRBV4-1	.	TRBD1	TRBJ1-4	TGCGCCAGCAGCCAAGCACAGGGGTCTGCAACTAATGAAAAACTGTTTTTT	CASSQAQGSATNEKLFF
TRBV6-6	.	.	TRBJ2-5	TGTGCCAGCTGTGGGAACCAAGAGACCCAGCACTTC	CASCGNQETQHF
TRBV18	once	.	TRBJ1-5	TGTGCCAGCTCACCGATGGCGACAGGAGGTCAGCCCCAGCATTTT	CASSPMATGGQPQHF
TRBV2	medium-sized	.	TRBJ2-2	TGTGCCAGCAGAGACCAGGGCACCGGGGAGCTGTTTTTT	CASRDQGTGELFF
TRBV18	.	.	TRBJ2-7	TGTGCCAGCCCCCGTCGGGGCTCCTACGAGCAGTACTTC	CASPRRGSYEQYF
TRBV10-2	.	.	TRBJ2-2	TGCGCCAGCAGTGGAGGGCCTTCGAACACCGGGGAGCTGTTTTTT	CASSGGPSNTGELFF
TRBV7-9	.	.	TRBJ1-5	TGTGCCAGCAGCTTAGATATCGGGTCCCAGCATTTT	CASSLDIGSQHF
TRBV5-1	.	.	TRBJ2-3	TGCGCCAGCAGCTTGTCAGGGCAAAATACGCAGTATTTT	CASSLSGQNTQYF
TRBV7-2	once	.	TRBJ1-2	TGTGCCAGCAGCTTAGTCGGAGGGTCGGACTATGGCTACACCTTC	CASSLVGGSDYGYTF
TRBV5-4	once	.	TRBJ1-4	TGTGCCAGCAGCCCGGACAGCGGACCGTTTAATGAAAAACTGTTTTTT	CASSPDSGPFNEKLFF
TRBV6-6	.	TRBD1	TRBJ1-5	TGTGCCAGCAGTTTGACAGGGTTCAATCAGCCCCAGCATTTT	CASSLTGFNQPQHF
TRBV15	.	TRBD1	TRBJ1-1	TGTGCCACCAGAGGGGGCCTGAACACTGAAGCTTTCTTT	CATRGGLNTEAFF
TRBV29-1	.	TRBD2	TRBJ2-5	TGCAGCGTTGGACTAGCGGGGGGGCAGGAGACCCAGTACTTC	CSVGLAGGQETQYF
TRBV27	.	TRBD1	TRBJ2-7	TGTGCCAGCAGTTTATGGGCTAAGGGGGCTTTCTACGAGCAGTACTTC	CASSLWAKGAFYEQYF
TRBV19	few	.	TRBJ2-2	TGTGCCAGTAGTTCCCGGGGTCCGAACACCGGGGAGCTGTTTTTT	CASSSRGPNTGELFF
TRBV5-1	.	.	TRBJ2-1	TGCGCCAGCGGAGCATCAGGGGACACGAACAATGAGCAGTTCTTC	CASGASGDTNNEQFF
TRBV5-1	.	.	TRBJ2-3	TGCGCCAGCAGCTTGTTGGGAAAACCAGATACGCAGTATTTT	CASSLLGKPDTQYF
TRBV4-2	.	TRBD2	TRBJ2-1	TGTGCCAGCAGCCAAGAAAGTTCCGGGGGGGCCGAGAATGAGCAGTTCTTC	CASSQESSGGAENEQFF
TRBV4-1	.	.	TRBJ2-3	TGCGCCAGCAGCCAAGATTTTAACGCCCGTACGCAGTATTTT	CASSQDFNARTQYF
TRBV28	.	TRBD1	TRBJ1-5	TGTGCCAGCAGAAAACAGGGGGCAAGCAATCAGCCCCAGCATTTT	CASRKQGASNQPQHF
TRBV19	.	TRBD1	TRBJ2-7	TGTGCCAGTAGTATGGGGACAGGGGCGGAGGAGCAGTACTTC	CASSMGTGAEEQYF
TRBV4-1	.	.	TRBJ1-3	TGCGCCAGCAGCCAAGATAGGTCCCGCTCTGGAAACACCATATATTTT	CASSQDRSRSGNTIYF
TRBV4-2	.	TRBD1	TRBJ1-2	TGTGCCAGCAGCCAAGGGGGACAGGGGGCAGGCTATGGCTACACCTTC	CASSQGGQGAGYGYTF